This T cell receptor (beta chain) was recovered during a study of T-cell reconstitution after alpha-beta-depleted transplantation in children. This sample's TCRbeta library carried unique molecular identifier barcodes. One entry per CDR3 protein results from TCRdb running MiXCR on the PCR reads. The table shows some 640,000 distinct CDR3 sequences, with over 15% occurring only once. The sequence was obtained from a human donor who donated a stem cell graft to a child with acute myeloid leukemia. Sequencing was performed on PBMCs from the stem cell graft donor, taken from the stem cell graft.

CDR3 protein: CASSPREHVNTEAFF. Written as DNA, the CDR3 is TGTGCCAGCAGCCCACGGGAACACGTGAACACTGAAGCTTTCTTT. The rearrangement joins TRBV4-2 to TRBJ1-1; no clear D. This CDR3 is built from 15 residues. Trimming took off 4 bases at V and 0 bases at J, with 12 bases between the two ends. Germline V gene lookup returns CDR1 LGHNA and CDR2 YNFKEQ.